This T cell receptor beta chain was sequenced during a study of CD8 T cells in Susac syndrome. Broader study findings: As the study acknowledged, the number of individuals who were part of its TCR sequencing and HLA analysis was relatively small.

Of note for this clonotype: Its antigen is still unknown.

An input of roughly 0.5 to 1 ug of RNA was subjected to reverse transcription using random hexamers. Amplification of the TCR beta CDR3 was carried out by immunoSEQ multiplex PCR, which spanned a total of 54 Vbeta and 13 Jbeta segments. MiXCR, applied by TCRdb to the immunoSEQ multiplex PCR reads, yields one record per CDR3 protein. The profile shows approximately 80,000 distinct CDR3 sequences, around nine tenths of them singletons. The sequencing input was CD8+ T cells from PBMCs. This clonotype was sampled from a human donor with multiple sclerosis.

CDR3 protein: CASSEGLTSYNEQFF. The CDR3 DNA sequence: TGCGCCAGCAGTGAGGGGCTGACCTCCTACAATGAGCAGTTCTTC. The V call is TRBV10-2, the J call TRBJ2-1; no clear D gene. The germline V gene has CDR1 WSHSY and CDR2 SAAADI. V shed 2 bases and J shed 0 bases, with 8 bases lying between them. CDR3 length: 15 amino acids.